The clone carrying this T cell receptor beta chain was seen many times. The target antigen is unknown. This sample is part of a study of human T cells and chemical hapten exposure. Individual cDNA molecules in this library carried unique molecular identifiers. MiXCR was run by TCRdb on the RACE reads, yielding one entry per CDR3 protein. The sample lists approximately 86,000 distinct CDR3 sequences; approximately 11% were seen once. Whole-study findings and limits: Unchanged with DPC sensitization were TCRs above 1 in 1000 frequency.

Stated time point: patch test 3, about 24 weeks after DPC sensitization. Noted treatment: therapeutic diphenylcyclopropenone sensitization with weekly scalp DPC. Investigators collected blood before applying each patch test. This CDR3 comprises 15 residues. The V gene end was trimmed by 2 bases and the J gene end by 9 bases; junction bases not matched to a gene: 8. In germline, CDR1 is MGHRA, CDR2 YSYEKL. This chain links TRBV4-1 with TRBJ2-1; the match to TRBD1 covers 9 bases. The receptor comes from a woman in her 30s with alopecia areata. Some clones in this sample may be carry-over from other donors' samples. This material consisted of whole blood, taken in connection with sensitization to the hapten diphenylcyclopropenone (DPC). CDR3 nucleotides: TGCGCCAGCAGCCAACCGGGACAGGGCCTCGGTGAGCAGTTCTTC. This sequence encodes CASSQPGQGLGEQFF.